This note documents a single TCR beta chain sequence. Using RNA template, CDR3s of TCR alpha and beta were amplified with iRepertoire arm-PCR. Using its own MiXCR run on the multiplex PCR reads, TCRdb lists one record per CDR3 protein. This table holds 100,000 to 150,000 distinct CDR3 sequences, more than 20% found once. This sample is part of a study of glioma-infiltrating T cells. This receptor was obtained from a human donor with low-grade glioma or glioblastoma, undergoing nonglioma brain surgery, or in good health (not recorded which). The sample was glioma tissue, nonneoplastic brain tissue, or PBMCs (not recorded which).

CDR3 in amino acids: CASSPGTSLTGELFF. Here the CDR3 DNA reads TGCGCCAGCAGCCCCGGGACTAGCCTCACCGGGGAGCTGTTTTTT. This sequence joins TRBV5-1 and TRBJ2-2; 9 bases line up with TRBD2. Per the germline V gene, CDR1 is SGHRS and CDR2 is YFSETQ. V shed 4 bases and J 4 bases; nucleotides not matched to a gene: 5. This CDR3 spans 15 amino acids.